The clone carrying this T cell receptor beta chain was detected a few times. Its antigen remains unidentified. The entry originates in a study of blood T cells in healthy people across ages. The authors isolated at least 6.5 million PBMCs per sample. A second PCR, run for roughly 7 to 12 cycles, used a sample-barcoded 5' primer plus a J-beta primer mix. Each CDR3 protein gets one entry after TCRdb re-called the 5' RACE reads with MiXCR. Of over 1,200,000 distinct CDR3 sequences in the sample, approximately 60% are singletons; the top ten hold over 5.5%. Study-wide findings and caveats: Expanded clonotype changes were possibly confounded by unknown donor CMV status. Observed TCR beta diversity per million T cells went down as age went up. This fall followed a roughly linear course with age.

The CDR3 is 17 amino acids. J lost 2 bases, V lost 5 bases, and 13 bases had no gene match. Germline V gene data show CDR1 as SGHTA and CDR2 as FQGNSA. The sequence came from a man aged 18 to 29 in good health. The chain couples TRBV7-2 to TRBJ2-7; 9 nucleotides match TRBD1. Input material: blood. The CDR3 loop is CASSPIWGQGEAYEQYF. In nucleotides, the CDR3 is TGTGCCAGCAGCCCTATTTGGGGACAGGGCGAGGCCTACGAGCAGTACTTC.